Listed below are T cell receptor beta chains from one sample, sequenced in a study of OX40 agonist ivuxolimab in advanced cancers. Libraries were prepared by immunoSEQ multiplex PCR; TCRdb keeps only in-frame clonotypes and omits some of them. The sample contains about 120,000 clones, 80% to 90% of which appear only once. This material consisted of CD4+ or CD8+ T cells sorted from blood, taken in a trial of the OX40 agonist ivuxolimab. Receptors were obtained from an adult with an advanced solid tumor such as melanoma, head and neck, liver or kidney cancer. Both conserved end residues are part of each CDR3.

TRBV28	13	TRBJ2-1	CASSPHNDNEQFF
TRBV2	13	TRBJ2-7	CASSDIQGYEQYF
TRBV5-1	14	TRBJ2-5	CASSLQTVRETQYF
TRBV18	13	TRBJ2-7	CASSPPGVHEQYF
TRBV4-3	16	TRBJ2-2	CASSRRGGTNTGELFF
TRBV28	14	TRBJ1-3	CASSPQTAGNTIYF
TRBV7-2	13	TRBJ2-2	CASSLSIPGELFF
TRBV18	16	TRBJ2-1	CASSPRGEGGYNEQFF
TRBV11-1	14	TRBJ1-5	CASSLFEGNQPQHF
TRBV20-1	10	TRBJ2-7	CSASNYEQYF
TRBV14	15	TRBJ1-3	CASSQAGAPGNTIYF
TRBV2	12	TRBJ2-5	CASIRGGETQYF
TRBV7-2	15	TRBJ1-5	CASSDGRRAGQPQHF
TRBV10-2	15	TRBJ1-3	CASSDKAQSGNTIYF
TRBV28	12	TRBJ2-7	CASTGTRGRQYF
TRBV30	14	TRBJ1-5	CAWGTGYSNQPQHF
TRBV6-5	13	TRBJ1-2	CASSYGTQAGYTF
TRBV30	12	TRBJ1-1	CAQGGENTEAFF
TRBV5-1	15	TRBJ2-1	CASSTQVNSYNEQFF
TRBV4-3	14	TRBJ1-3	CASSQTGAGNTIYF
TRBV30	13	TRBJ1-6	CAWSVQGDSPLHF
TRBV29-1	10	TRBJ2-7	CSAKNYEQYF
TRBV7-9	18	TRBJ2-7	CASSLKEGGPRSAYEQYF
TRBV11-2	15	TRBJ1-5	CASSLGQGGNQPQHF
TRBV7-6	15	TRBJ2-2	CASSLLGGNTGELFF
TRBV30	15	TRBJ1-5	CAWSLGTDSNQPQHF
TRBV7-9	16	TRBJ2-3	CASSRTSGGARDTQYF
TRBV6-6	15	TRBJ1-4	CASSYRTATNEKLFF
TRBV7-9	14	TRBJ2-5	CASSLGGVQETQYF
TRBV10-2	14	TRBJ1-1	CASRGDYSGTEAFF
TRBV7-9	14	TRBJ2-3	CASSRNVQGDTQYF
TRBV4-2	17	TRBJ2-1	CASSQDRTDLSYNEQFF
TRBV18	12	TRBJ1-1	CASSPRYTEAFF
TRBV11-2	13	TRBJ2-7	CASSLGGAREQYF
TRBV21-1	13	TRBJ1-4	CASSKGRGRVGFF
TRBV7-2	13	TRBJ2-7	CASSLSGGYEQYF
TRBV29-1	14	TRBJ2-6	CSVGQGTGANVLTF
TRBV10-3	14	TRBJ2-2	CAIRGQGNTGELFF
TRBV6-5	15	TRBJ1-4	CASSPIEAGGEKLFF
TRBV4-1	17	TRBJ1-6	CASSQTSGTVTDSPLHF
TRBV7-2	16	TRBJ2-3	CASSSGPGQGPDTQYF
TRBV6-5	12	TRBJ1-2	CASSPWGYGYTF
TRBV7-2	15	TRBJ1-6	CASSLAGQGSSPLHF
TRBV7-9	14	TRBJ1-2	CASSTPAGDYGYTF
TRBV2	13	TRBJ1-5	CASSEGQREPQHF
TRBV11-2	13	TRBJ2-7	CASSQDVGHEQYF
TRBV7-2	16	TRBJ2-5	CASTKNGGANEETQYF
TRBV29-1	13	TRBJ2-1	CSVAFSGGNEQFF
TRBV5-4	13	TRBJ2-1	CASSLGTVNEQFF
TRBV5-1	12	TRBJ2-3	CASSLGSDTQYF
TRBV25-1	12	TRBJ1-6	CASSGGPSPLHF
TRBV5-1	15	TRBJ2-5	CASSFLGLNQETQYF
TRBV10-3	18	TRBJ2-3	CAIWQGMGRGRNTDTQYF
TRBV30	14	TRBJ1-2	CAWERHRENYGYTF
TRBV9	13	TRBJ2-7	CASSVAESLEQYF